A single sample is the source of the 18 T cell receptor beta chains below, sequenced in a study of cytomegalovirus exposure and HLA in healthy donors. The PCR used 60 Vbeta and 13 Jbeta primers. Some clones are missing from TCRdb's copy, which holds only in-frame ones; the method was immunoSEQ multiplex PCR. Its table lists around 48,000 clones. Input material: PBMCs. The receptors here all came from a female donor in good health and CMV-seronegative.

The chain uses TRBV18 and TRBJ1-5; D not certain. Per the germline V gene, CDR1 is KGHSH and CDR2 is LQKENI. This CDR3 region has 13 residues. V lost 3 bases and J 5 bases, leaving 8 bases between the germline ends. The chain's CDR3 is CASSPRGDQPQHF. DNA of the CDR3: TGTGCCAGCTCACCCCGCGGGGATCAGCCCCAGCATTTT.

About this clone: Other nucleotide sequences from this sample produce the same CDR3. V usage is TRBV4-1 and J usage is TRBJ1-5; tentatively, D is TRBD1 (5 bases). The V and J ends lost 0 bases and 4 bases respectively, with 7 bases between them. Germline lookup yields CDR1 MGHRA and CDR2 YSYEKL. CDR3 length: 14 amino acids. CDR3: CASSQDGGNQPQHF. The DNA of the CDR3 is TGCGCCAGCAGCCAAGATGGGGGGAATCAGCCCCAGCATTTT.

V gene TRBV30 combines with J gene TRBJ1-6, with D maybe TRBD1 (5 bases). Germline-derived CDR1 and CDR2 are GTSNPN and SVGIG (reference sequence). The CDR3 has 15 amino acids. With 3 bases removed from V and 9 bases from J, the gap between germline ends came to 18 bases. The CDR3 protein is CAWRRRGGSTSPLHF. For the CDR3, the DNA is TGTGCCTGGAGGCGCCGCGGGGGGTCCACTTCACCCCTCCACTTT.

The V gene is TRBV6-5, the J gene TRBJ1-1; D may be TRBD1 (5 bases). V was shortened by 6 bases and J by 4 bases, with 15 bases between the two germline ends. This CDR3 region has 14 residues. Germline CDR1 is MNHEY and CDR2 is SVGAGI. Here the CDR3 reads CASSLAGGGTEAFF. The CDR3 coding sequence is TGTGCCAGCAGCCTTGCGGGGGGGGGCACTGAAGCTTTCTTT.

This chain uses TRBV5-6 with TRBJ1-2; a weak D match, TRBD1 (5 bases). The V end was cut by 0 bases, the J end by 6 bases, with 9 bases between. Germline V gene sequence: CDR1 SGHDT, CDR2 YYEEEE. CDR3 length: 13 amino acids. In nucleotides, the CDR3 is TGTGCCAGCAGCTTGGACAGGTCTGATGGCTACACCTTC. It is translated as CASSLDRSDGYTF.

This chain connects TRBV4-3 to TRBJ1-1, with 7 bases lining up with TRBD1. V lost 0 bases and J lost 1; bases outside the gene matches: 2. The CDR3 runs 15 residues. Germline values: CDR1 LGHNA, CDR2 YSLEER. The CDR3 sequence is CASSQDQGGNTEAFF. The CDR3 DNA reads TGCGCCAGCAGCCAAGATCAGGGGGGGAACACTGAAGCTTTCTTT.

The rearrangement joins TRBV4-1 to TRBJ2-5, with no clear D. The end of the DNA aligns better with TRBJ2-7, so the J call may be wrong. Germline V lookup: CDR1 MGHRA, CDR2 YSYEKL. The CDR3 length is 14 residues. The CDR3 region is CASSPLNPPTEQYF. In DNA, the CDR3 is TGCGCCAGCAGCCCGCTCAACCCCCCCACCGAGCAGTACTTC.

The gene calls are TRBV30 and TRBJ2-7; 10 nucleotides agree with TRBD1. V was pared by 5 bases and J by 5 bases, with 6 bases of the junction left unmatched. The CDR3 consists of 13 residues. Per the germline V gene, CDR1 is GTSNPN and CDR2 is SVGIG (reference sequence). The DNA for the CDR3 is TGTGCCTGGGCTTTAGACAGGGGGCACGAGCAGTACTTC. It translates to CAWALDRGHEQYF.

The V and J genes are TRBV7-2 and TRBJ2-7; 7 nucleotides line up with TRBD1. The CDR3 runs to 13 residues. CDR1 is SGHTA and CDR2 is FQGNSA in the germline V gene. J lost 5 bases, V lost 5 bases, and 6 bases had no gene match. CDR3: CASSITGVHEQYF. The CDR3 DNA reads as TGTGCCAGCAGCATCACAGGGGTCCACGAGCAGTACTTC.

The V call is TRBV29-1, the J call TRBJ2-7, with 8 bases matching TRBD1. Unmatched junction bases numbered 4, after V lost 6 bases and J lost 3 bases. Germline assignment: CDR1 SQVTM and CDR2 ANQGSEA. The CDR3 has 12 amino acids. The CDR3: CSVGGQGYEQYF. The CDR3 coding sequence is TGCAGCGTAGGAGGACAGGGCTACGAGCAGTACTTC.

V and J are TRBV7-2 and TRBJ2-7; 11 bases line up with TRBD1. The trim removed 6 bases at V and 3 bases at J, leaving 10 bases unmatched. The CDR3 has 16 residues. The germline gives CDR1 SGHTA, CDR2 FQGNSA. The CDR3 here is CASSPTGTGGFYEQYF. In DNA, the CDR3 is TGTGCCAGCAGTCCAACCGGGACAGGGGGTTTCTACGAGCAGTACTTC.

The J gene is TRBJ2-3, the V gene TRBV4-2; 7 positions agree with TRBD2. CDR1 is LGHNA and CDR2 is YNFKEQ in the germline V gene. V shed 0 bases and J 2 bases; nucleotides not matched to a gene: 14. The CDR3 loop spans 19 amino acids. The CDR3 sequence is CASSQEVLGLSTSTDTQYF. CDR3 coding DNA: TGTGCCAGCAGCCAAGAGGTTTTGGGACTATCGACGTCCACAGATACGCAGTATTTT.

The CDR3 nucleotides read TGCGCCAGCAGGCTTGGGCAGGGAACGGTCACTGAAGCTTTCTTT. As protein: CASRLGQGTVTEAFF. The chain recombines TRBV5-1 with TRBJ1-1; D is perhaps TRBD1 (5 bases). Germline assignment: CDR1 SGHRS and CDR2 YFSETQ. V gave up 5 bases and J gave up 4 bases, with 18 bases separating them. The CDR3 has 15 residues.

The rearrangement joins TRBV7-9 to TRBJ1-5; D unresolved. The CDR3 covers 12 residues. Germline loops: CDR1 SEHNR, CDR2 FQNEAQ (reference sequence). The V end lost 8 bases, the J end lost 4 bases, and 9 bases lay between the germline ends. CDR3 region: CASGSGNQPQHF. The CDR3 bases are TGTGCCAGCGGGAGTGGAAATCAGCCCCAGCATTTT.

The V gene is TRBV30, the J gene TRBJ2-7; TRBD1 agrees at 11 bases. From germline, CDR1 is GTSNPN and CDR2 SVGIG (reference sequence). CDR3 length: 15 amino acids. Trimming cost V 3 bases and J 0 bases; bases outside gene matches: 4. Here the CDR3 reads CAWSKDRGPSYEQYF. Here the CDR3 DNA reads TGTGCCTGGAGCAAGGACAGGGGGCCCTCCTACGAGCAGTACTTC. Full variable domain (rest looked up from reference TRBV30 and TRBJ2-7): SQTIHQWPATLVQPVGSPLSLECTVEGTSNPNLYWYRQAAGRGLQLLFYSVGIGQISSEVPQNLSASRPQDRQFILSSKKLLLSDSGFYLCAWSKDRGPSYEQYFGPGTRLTVT.

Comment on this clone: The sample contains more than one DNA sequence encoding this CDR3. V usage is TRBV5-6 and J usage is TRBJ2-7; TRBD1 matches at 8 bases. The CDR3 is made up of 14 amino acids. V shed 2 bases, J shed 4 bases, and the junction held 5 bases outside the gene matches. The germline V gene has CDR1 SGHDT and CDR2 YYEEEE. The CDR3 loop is CASSFRQGYYEQYF. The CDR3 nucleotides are TGTGCCAGCAGCTTTAGACAGGGGTATTACGAGCAGTACTTC.

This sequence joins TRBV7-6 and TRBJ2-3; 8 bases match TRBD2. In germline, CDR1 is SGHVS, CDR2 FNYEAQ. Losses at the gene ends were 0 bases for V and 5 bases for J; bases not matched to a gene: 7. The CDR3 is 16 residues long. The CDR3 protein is CASSLAPGGPGDTQYF. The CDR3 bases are TGTGCCAGCAGCTTAGCACCGGGGGGGCCAGGAGATACGCAGTATTTT.

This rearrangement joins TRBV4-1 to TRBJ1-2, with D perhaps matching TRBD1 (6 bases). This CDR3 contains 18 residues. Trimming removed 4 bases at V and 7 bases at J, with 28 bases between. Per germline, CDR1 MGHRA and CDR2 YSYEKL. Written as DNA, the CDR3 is TGCGCCAGCAGCCCCGAGGGTACAGGGACAAGCCTGACGGGTGGCTACACCTTC. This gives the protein CASSPEGTGTSLTGGYTF.